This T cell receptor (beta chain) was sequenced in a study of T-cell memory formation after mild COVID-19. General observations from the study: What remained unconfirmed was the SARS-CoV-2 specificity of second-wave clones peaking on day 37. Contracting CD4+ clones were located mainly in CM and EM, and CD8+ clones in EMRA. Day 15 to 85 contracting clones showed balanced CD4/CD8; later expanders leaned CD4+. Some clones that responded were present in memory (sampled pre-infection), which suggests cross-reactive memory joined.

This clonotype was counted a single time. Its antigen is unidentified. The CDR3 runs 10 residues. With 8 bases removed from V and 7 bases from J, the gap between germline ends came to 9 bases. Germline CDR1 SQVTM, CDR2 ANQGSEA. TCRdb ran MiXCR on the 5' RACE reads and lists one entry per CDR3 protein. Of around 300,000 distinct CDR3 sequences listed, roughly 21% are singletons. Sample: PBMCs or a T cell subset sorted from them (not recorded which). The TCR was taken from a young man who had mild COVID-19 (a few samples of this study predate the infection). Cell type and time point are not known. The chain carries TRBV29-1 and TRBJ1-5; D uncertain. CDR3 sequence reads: CSPLHQPQHF. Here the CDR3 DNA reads TGCAGCCCGCTGCACCAGCCCCAGCATTTT. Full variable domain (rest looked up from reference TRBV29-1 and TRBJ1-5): SAVISQKPSRDICQRGTSLTIQCQVDSQVTMMFWYRQQPGQSLTLIATANQGSEATYESGFVIDKFPISRPNLTFSTLTVSNMSPEDSSIYLCSPLHQPQHFGDGTRLSIL.